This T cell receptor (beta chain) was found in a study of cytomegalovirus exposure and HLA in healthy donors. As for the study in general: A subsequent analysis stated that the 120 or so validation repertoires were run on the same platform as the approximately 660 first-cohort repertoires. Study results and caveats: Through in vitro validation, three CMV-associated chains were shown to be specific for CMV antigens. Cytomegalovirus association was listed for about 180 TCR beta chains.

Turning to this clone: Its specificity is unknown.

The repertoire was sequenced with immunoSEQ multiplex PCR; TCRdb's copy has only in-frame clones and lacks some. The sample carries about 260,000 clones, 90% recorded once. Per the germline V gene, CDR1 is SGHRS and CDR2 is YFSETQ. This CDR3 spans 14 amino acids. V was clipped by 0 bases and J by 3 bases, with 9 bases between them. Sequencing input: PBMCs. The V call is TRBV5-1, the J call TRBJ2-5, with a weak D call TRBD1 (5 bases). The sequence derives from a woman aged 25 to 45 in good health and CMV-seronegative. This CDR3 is CASSLGQGEETQYF. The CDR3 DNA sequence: TGCGCCAGCAGCTTGGGGCAGGGTGAAGAGACCCAGTACTTC.